A selection of T cell receptor beta chains follows, all from one sample in a study of CD8 T cells in Susac syndrome. MiXCR, applied by TCRdb to the immunoSEQ multiplex PCR reads, yields one record per CDR3 protein. The data contain 300,000 to 350,000 distinct CDR3 sequences, roughly 94% of them singletons. Specimen: CD4+ T cells from PBMCs. These receptors were obtained from a human donor with multiple sclerosis. CDR3s include the opening cysteine and the closing phenylalanine or tryptophan. The order of the fields is J gene, D gene, clone size, V gene, CDR3 DNA, CDR3 protein. A D gene is named only where the DNA matches it firmly. Where a row states a size, it is once, few, many or the class of an expanded clone; other rows omit it.

>TRBJ2-2|NA|NA|TRBV12-3/TRBV12-4
TGTGCCAGCAGCCCGAGGAGGGACCTTGCCGGGGAGCTGTTTTTT
CASSPRRDLAGELFF
>TRBJ2-3|NA|NA|TRBV5-1
TGCGCCAGCAGCTCAAGGGACCGCACAGATACGCAGTATTTT
CASSSRDRTDTQYF
>TRBJ1-1|NA|NA|TRBV9
TGTGCCAGCAGCGTAGATCCGCGACTAAACACTGAAGCTTTCTTT
CASSVDPRLNTEAFF
>TRBJ2-1|TRBD2|NA|TRBV12-3/TRBV12-4
TGTGCCAGCACCCGACTAGCGGGAATGGCTGAGCAGTTCTTC
CASTRLAGMAEQFF
>TRBJ2-3|NA|NA|TRBV19
TGTGCCAGTAGTATTGGGTGGGGGACGGATACGCAGTATTTT
CASSIGWGTDTQYF
>TRBJ1-5|TRBD1|NA|TRBV6-1
TGTGCCAGCAGTGAAAGGGGGCAAGTTCAGCCCCAGCATTTT
CASSERGQVQPQHF
>TRBJ2-1|TRBD1|NA|TRBV30
TGTGCCTGGCGTCGGACAGGGGCGGTCAATGAGCAGTTCTTC
CAWRRTGAVNEQFF
>TRBJ1-5|TRBD1|NA|TRBV6-1
TGTGCCAGCAGGGGACCATCAACAGGGGGTGGCAATCAGCCCCAGCATTTT
CASRGPSTGGGNQPQHF
>TRBJ2-1|NA|NA|TRBV20-1
TGCAGTGCTAGAGATGAATGGGACCATACCTACAATGAGCAGTTCTTC
CSARDEWDHTYNEQFF
>TRBJ1-5|NA|NA|TRBV30
TGTGCCTGGAGTGTGGGAGATCAGCCCCAGCATTTT
CAWSVGDQPQHF
>TRBJ1-1|NA|few|TRBV20-1
TGCAGTGCTAGAGATACATGGAGGGGCACTGAAGCTTTCTTT
CSARDTWRGTEAFF
>TRBJ1-4|NA|NA|TRBV19
TGTGCCAGTAGTATAGATCCCCCGCCGGCAACTAATGAAAAACTGTTTTTT
CASSIDPPPATNEKLFF
>TRBJ1-5|NA|NA|TRBV12-3/TRBV12-4
TGTGCCAGCAGTCGACGGGACAATCAGCCCCAGCATTTT
CASSRRDNQPQHF
>TRBJ2-1|TRBD2|NA|TRBV20-1
TGCAGTGCTCCCCCGGGCGGGAGTAGTTCCTACAATGAGCAGTTCTTC
CSAPPGGSSSYNEQFF
>TRBJ2-1|TRBD2|NA|TRBV20-1
TGCAGTGCTATGATTCAAGGGGTAGCGGGGGGGTGGGAGCAGTTCTTC
CSAMIQGVAGGWEQFF
>TRBJ2-7|NA|NA|TRBV6-5
TGTGCCAGCAGAAGGACAGAACAGGTCTACGAGCAGTACTTC
CASRRTEQVYEQYF
>TRBJ1-5|NA|few|TRBV15
TGTGCCACCAGCAGAGTTTCCGGGGCCAATCAGCCCCAGCATTTT
CATSRVSGANQPQHF
>TRBJ2-1|NA|NA|TRBV5-1
TGCGCCAGCAGCTTGCCTAGCCCCGGGAATGAGCAGTTCTTC
CASSLPSPGNEQFF
>TRBJ1-2|NA|NA|TRBV30
TGTGCCTGGACCGGGAATTTTGGCTACACCTTC
CAWTGNFGYTF
>TRBJ2-2|NA|NA|TRBV30
TGTGCCTGGAGATACAGGGGAGGAGGCACCGGGGAGCTGTTTTTT
CAWRYRGGGTGELFF
>TRBJ2-3|TRBD2|NA|TRBV5-6
TGTGCCAGCAGCCAAGGAGCGGGGTACACAGATACGCAGTATTTT
CASSQGAGYTDTQYF
>TRBJ1-5|TRBD1|NA|TRBV12-3/TRBV12-4
TGTGCCAGCAGTTTAGCCCCCGGGACAGGGAATCAGCCCCAGCATTTT
CASSLAPGTGNQPQHF
>TRBJ2-1|NA|NA|TRBV24-1
TGTGCCACCAGTGATTTTGGGGAGCAGTTCTTC
CATSDFGEQFF
>TRBJ2-7|NA|NA|TRBV7-2
TGTGCCAGCAGTGACCCCCCGGTCTACGAGCAGTACTTC
CASSDPPVYEQYF
>TRBJ1-3|TRBD1|NA|TRBV6-5
TGTGCCAGCAGTTACTCACAGGGGACCTCTGGAAACACCATATATTTT
CASSYSQGTSGNTIYF
>TRBJ1-1|NA|NA|TRBV7-8
TGTGCCAGCAGCTTAGCGAACTTGGACGGGGGGGAAGCTTTCTTT
CASSLANLDGGEAFF
>TRBJ2-1|NA|few|TRBV12-3/TRBV12-4
TGTGCCAGCAGTTTTAGTGAGCAGTTCTTC
CASSFSEQFF
>TRBJ2-3|TRBD2|once|TRBV7-3
TGTGCCAGCAGCTTACTAGCGGGAGGAGGCCCAGATACGCAGTATTTT
CASSLLAGGGPDTQYF
>TRBJ2-6|TRBD2|NA|TRBV7-9
TGTGCCAGCAGCTGGGAGGGTCTTGCTGGGGCCAACGTCCTGACTTTC
CASSWEGLAGANVLTF
>TRBJ2-7|NA|NA|TRBV5-4
TGTGCCAGCAGCTTGGGGGGCCTCAGGGGACCCTCCTACGAGCAGTACTTC
CASSLGGLRGPSYEQYF
>TRBJ2-5|TRBD1|NA|TRBV6-2/TRBV6-3
TGTGCCAGCAGTTGGACAGGGCTCTGGGCCCAGTACTTC
CASSWTGLWAQYF
>TRBJ2-7|TRBD2|NA|TRBV4-1
TGCGCCAGCAGCCACCGACTAGCCAGAACCTACGAGCAGTACTTC
CASSHRLARTYEQYF
>TRBJ2-5|NA|NA|TRBV11-2
TGTGCCAGCAGCTTAGATCATGGGTGGAGGCAGACAATGGGCACCCAGTACTTC
CASSLDHGWRQTMGTQYF